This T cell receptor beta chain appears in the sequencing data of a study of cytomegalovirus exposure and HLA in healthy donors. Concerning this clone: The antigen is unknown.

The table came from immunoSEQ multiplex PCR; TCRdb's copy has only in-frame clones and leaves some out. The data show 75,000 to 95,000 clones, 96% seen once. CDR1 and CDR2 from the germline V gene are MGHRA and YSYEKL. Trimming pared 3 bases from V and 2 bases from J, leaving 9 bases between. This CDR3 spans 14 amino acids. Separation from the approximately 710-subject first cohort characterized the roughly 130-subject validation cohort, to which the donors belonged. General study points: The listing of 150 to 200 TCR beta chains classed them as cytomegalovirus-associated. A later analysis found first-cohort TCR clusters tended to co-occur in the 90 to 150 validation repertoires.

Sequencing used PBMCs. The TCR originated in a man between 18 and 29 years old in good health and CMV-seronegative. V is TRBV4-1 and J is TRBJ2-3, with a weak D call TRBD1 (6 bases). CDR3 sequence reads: CASSQDRNTDTQYF. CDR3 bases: TGCGCCAGCAGCCAGGACAGAAACACAGATACGCAGTATTTT.